The 19 T cell receptor beta chains in this list originate from one sample, sequenced in a study of T cell repertoires in cytomegalovirus infection. TCRdb reprocessed the reads with MiXCR, giving one entry per CDR3 protein. The profile covers hundreds of thousands of distinct CDR3 sequences, with 20% to 25% appearing a single time and around 8% taken by the ten largest. Sequencing was carried out using CD8+ T cells from PBMCs. These receptors were taken from a human donor in good health (CMV status not recorded). Some clones in this sample may be carry-over from other donors' samples.

This clonotype has just a few counts. The genes are TRBV5-1 and TRBJ2-1; TRBD1 is a possible D gene (6 bases). Between the trimmed V and J ends, which lost 0 bases and 6 bases, there was a span of 7 bases. CDR3 size: 13 residues. CDR1 is SGHRS, CDR2 YFSETQ, per germline. CDR3 bases: TGCGCCAGCAGCTTGGGGACAGTCAATGAGCAGTTCTTC. The encoded protein is CASSLGTVNEQFF.

About this clonotype itself: This may stem from a read error, because a much larger clone lies one nucleotide away. The rearrangement joins TRBV6-6 to TRBJ1-4; D is undetermined. The length of the CDR3 is 13 residues. Germline CDR1 and CDR2: MNHNY and SVGAGI (reference sequence). V lost 2 bases, J lost 6 bases, and 7 bases lay in between. CDR3 coding DNA: TGTGCCAGCAGTTACACCAGCGATGAAAAACTGTTTTTT. As protein: CASSYTSDEKLFF.

This clonotype was detected many times. V and J are TRBV28 and TRBJ1-1; D not resolved. This CDR3 is 12 amino acids long. The V gene's germline CDR1 is MDHEN and CDR2 SYDVKM. Trimming pared 7 bases from V and 1 base from J, leaving 7 bases between. The CDR3 nucleotides read TGTGCCAGCATCGACCGGAACACTGAAGCTTTCTTT. This translates into CASIDRNTEAFF.

This chain connects TRBV5-5 to TRBJ2-7; a possible D gene is TRBD1 (5 bases). V lost 1 base and J 2 bases, leaving 10 bases between the germline ends. Germline V CDR1 and CDR2: SGHKS, YYEKEE (reference sequence). The CDR3 spans 14 residues. The CDR3 loop is CASSLSGRAYEQYV. The CDR3 nucleotides read TGTGCCAGCAGCTTGTCGGGCAGGGCCTACGAGCAGTACGTC.

The V and J genes are TRBV25-1 and TRBJ1-5; D is undetermined. The CDR3 has 16 residues. In germline, CDR1 is MGHDK, CDR2 SYGVNS. Between the trimmed V and J ends, which lost 3 bases and 2 bases, there was a span of 14 bases. The CDR3 spells CASSEPGREGNQPQHF. The CDR3 nucleotides read TGTGCCAGCAGTGAGCCCGGGAGAGAAGGCAATCAGCCCCAGCATTTT.

This clonotype was seen a few times. The chain is built from TRBV7-9 and TRBJ2-7; D may correspond to TRBD1 or TRBD2 (5 bases each). This CDR3 region has 16 residues. CDR1 and CDR2 (germline): SEHNR, FQNEAQ (reference sequence). V was cut by 4 bases and J by 0 bases, with 16 bases left in between. CDR3: CASSSVTGTHSYEQYF. CDR3 DNA: TGTGCCAGCAGCTCCGTTACCGGGACGCACTCCTACGAGCAGTACTTC. The whole variable domain, filled in from reference TRBV7-9 and TRBJ2-7, reads DTGVSQNPRHKITKRGQNVTFRCDPISEHNRLYWYRQTLGQGPEFLTYFQNEAQLEKSRLLSDRFSAERPKGSFSTLEIQRTEQGDSAMYLCASSSVTGTHSYEQYFGPGTRLTVT.

This clonotype was seen a few times. Its ends do not fully match the called genes, so a read error is possible. The chain is built from TRBV4-1 and TRBJ1-3; D is unclear. Germline V lookup: CDR1 MGHRA, CDR2 YSYEKL. The CDR3 has 15 residues. CDR3 loop: CASSQEEGSGNTIYF. CDR3 nucleotides: TGTGCCAGCAGCCAAGAAGAGGGATCTGGAAACACCATATATTTT.

There are a few counts of this clonotype. The chain recombines TRBV7-9 with TRBJ2-5; D is unclear. The CDR3 runs 17 residues. CDR1 SEHNR and CDR2 FQNEAQ come from the germline V gene (reference sequence). The V end was cut by 5 bases, the J end by 3 bases, with 22 bases between. The CDR3 sequence: CASSPLDPRMIEETQYF. The CDR3 nucleotides read TGTGCCAGCAGCCCACTGGACCCACGGATGATCGAAGAGACCCAGTACTTC.

The rearrangement uses TRBV4-1 and TRBJ1-2; perhaps TRBD1 as D (5 bases). This CDR3 spans 18 amino acids. With 1 base removed from V and 2 bases from J, the gap between germline ends came to 20 bases. Germline CDR1 and CDR2: MGHRA and YSYEKL. This chain's CDR3 is CASSQVGTGTALNYGYTF. The CDR3 DNA sequence: TGCGCCAGCAGCCAAGTCGGTACGGGGACCGCTTTGAACTATGGCTACACCTTC.

This rearrangement joins TRBV6-2 or TRBV6-3 to TRBJ2-2; D possibly corresponds to TRBD2 (5 bases). This CDR3 contains 15 residues. V shed 6 bases and J shed 6 bases, with 17 bases lying between them. Germline V gene lookup returns CDR1 MNHEY and CDR2 SVGEGT. In DNA, the CDR3 is TGTGCCAGCAGCCCTCGGGCGGCTAGCTCCGGGGAGCTGTTTTTT. It codes for CASSPRAASSGELFF.

This clonotype was seen repeatedly, ten times or more. The CDR3 protein is CASSLYSPNTGELFF. DNA for the CDR3: TGTGCCAGCAGCTTGTACAGCCCGAACACCGGGGAGCTGTTTTTT. The chain uses TRBV5-4 and TRBJ2-2; D is unclear. The germline gives CDR1 SGHNT, CDR2 YYREEE (reference sequence). The CDR3 covers 15 residues. Trimming cost V 1 base and J 0 bases, with 7 bases left between them.

Only a few counts were recorded for this clonotype. This chain joins TRBV20-1 and TRBJ1-2, with D unresolved. Trimming shortened V by 0 bases and J by 6 bases, and 14 bases separated the two germline ends. This CDR3 has 14 residues. Germline assignment: CDR1 DFQATT and CDR2 SNEGSKA (reference sequence). CDR3 nucleotides: TGCAGTGCTAGAGACCCGGGCACGAGGGATGGCTACACCTTC. It is translated as CSARDPGTRDGYTF.

V usage is TRBV10-1 and J usage is TRBJ2-1, with 8 bases aligning to TRBD1. J was trimmed by 8 bases and V by 6 bases; bases with no gene match: 6. The CDR3 is made up of 13 amino acids. CDR1 is WNHNN, CDR2 SYGVQD, per germline (reference sequence). CDR3 coding DNA: TGCGCCAGCAGGATGGGACAGGCGGATGAGCAGTTCTTC. This gives the protein CASRMGQADEQFF.

This clonotype was detected many times. The CDR3 bases are TGTGCCAGCAGTTTAGACGGGATCTCGGTTACCTATGGCTACACCTTC. This sequence encodes CASSLDGISVTYGYTF. The chain carries TRBV12-3 or TRBV12-4 and TRBJ1-2, with D uncertain. The CDR3 runs to 16 residues. V lost 1 base, J lost 4 bases, and 16 bases lay in between.

The chain joins TRBV2 to TRBJ2-7; maybe TRBD2 (5 bases). The CDR3 spans 10 residues. V lost 7 bases to trimming and J lost 13 bases, with 14 bases between them. Looked up from germline, CDR1 is SNHLY and CDR2 is FYNNEI. For the CDR3, the DNA is TGTGCCAGCACCGGGGTCCACCCATACTTC. Its protein is CASTGVHPYF.

This chain connects TRBV29-1 to TRBJ1-1; D might be TRBD1 (5 bases). Trimming removed 4 bases from V and 1 base from J, with 10 bases in between. The CDR3 runs 13 residues. Germline V gives CDR1 SQVTM, CDR2 ANQGSEA. Here the CDR3 DNA reads TGCAGCGTTGGGGGGACCACGAACACTGAAGCTTTCTTT. Translated, it gives CSVGGTTNTEAFF.

This chain links TRBV6-5 with TRBJ1-1, with D unresolved. The CDR3 contains 13 residues. Trimming removed 0 bases from V and 5 bases from J, with 7 bases in between. The germline V gene encodes CDR1 MNHEY and CDR2 SVGAGI. The CDR3 region has the DNA TGTGCCAGCAGTTACTCGAGCGTTACTGAAGCTTTCTTT. Amino acid sequence: CASSYSSVTEAFF.

The chain uses TRBV6-6 and TRBJ2-3; no firm D call. Per germline, CDR1 MNHNY and CDR2 SVGAGI (reference sequence). CDR3 length equals 15 residues. Trimming removed 5 bases from V and 0 bases from J, with 12 bases in between. CDR3 DNA: TGTGCCAGCAGTCAGTTTTTTTCTAGCACAGATACGCAGTATTTT. Its protein product is CASSQFFSSTDTQYF.

This clonotype was observed a few times. This sequence joins TRBV6-2 or TRBV6-3 and TRBJ1-1, with 9 bases matching TRBD1. Germline trimming cut 6 bases from V and 6 bases from J; bases unmatched to any gene: 5. CDR1 MNHEY and CDR2 SVGEGT come from the germline V gene. CDR3 length equals 13 residues. Here the CDR3 reads CASSPGTGSEAFF. The CDR3 DNA reads TGTGCCAGCAGCCCGGGGACAGGGTCTGAAGCTTTCTTT.